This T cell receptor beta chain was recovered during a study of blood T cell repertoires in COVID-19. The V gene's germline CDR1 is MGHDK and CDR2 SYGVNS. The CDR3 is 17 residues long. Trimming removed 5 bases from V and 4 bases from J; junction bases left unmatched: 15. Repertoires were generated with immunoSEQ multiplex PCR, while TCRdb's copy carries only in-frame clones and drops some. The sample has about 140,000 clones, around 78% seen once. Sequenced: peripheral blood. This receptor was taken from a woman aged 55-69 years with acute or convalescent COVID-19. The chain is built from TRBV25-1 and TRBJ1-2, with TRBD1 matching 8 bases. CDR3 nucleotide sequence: TGTGCCAGCAGTAGGGAGACAGGGGCTACCCTGGCCTATGGCTACACCTTC. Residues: CASSRETGATLAYGYTF.